Presented here are 8 T cell receptor beta chains from one specimen sequenced in a study of T cell changes during pregnancy in multiple sclerosis. TCRdb's table, derived via immunoSEQ multiplex PCR, lists solely in-frame clones and lacks some. The table has tens of thousands of clones, approximately 86% seen once; the top ten hold around 3%. The sample was peripheral blood, taken before pregnancy. The receptors here all came from a female donor with multiple sclerosis, enrolled in a pregnancy study.

The V and J genes are TRBV18 and TRBJ1-1; 7 bases match TRBD1. CDR1 and CDR2 from the germline V gene are KGHSH and LQKENI. Germline trimming cut 3 bases from V and 1 base from J; bases unmatched to any gene: 5. The CDR3 loop spans 15 amino acids. The CDR3 DNA is TGTGCCAGCTCACCCAGGGGGGTGAGGAACACTGAAGCTTTCTTT. Amino acid sequence: CASSPRGVRNTEAFF.

V gene TRBV11-2 combines with J gene TRBJ1-2; the D gene is possibly TRBD1 (6 bases). Trimming pared 1 base from V and 12 bases from J, leaving 15 bases between. CDR3 length: 13 amino acids. The V gene's germline CDR1 is SGHAT and CDR2 FQNNGV. The DNA for the CDR3 is TGTGCCAGCAGCTTAGCTGGGACACCTATACACACCTTC. Encoded protein: CASSLAGTPIHTF.

This chain links TRBV27 with TRBJ2-7; 7 bases match TRBD2. This CDR3 has 15 residues. Per the germline V gene, CDR1 is MNHEY and CDR2 is SMNVEV (reference sequence). The V and J ends lost 2 bases and 2 bases, in that order; junction bases with no gene match: 6. The CDR3 protein is CASSLNGLAAYEQYF. Here the CDR3 DNA reads TGTGCCAGCAGTTTAAACGGGCTAGCGGCCTACGAGCAGTACTTC.

V usage is TRBV18 and J usage is TRBJ1-2; 10 bases are shared with TRBD1. The ends lost 5 bases at V and 3 bases at J; junction bases unmatched: 6. Germline CDR1 KGHSH, CDR2 LQKENI. The CDR3 extends over 15 amino acids. The CDR3 loop is CASSSGTGVDYGYTF. CDR3 DNA: TGTGCCAGCTCATCTGGGACAGGGGTGGACTATGGCTACACCTTC.

This sequence joins TRBV18 and TRBJ2-7, with 7 positions matching TRBD2. CDR1 and CDR2 (germline): KGHSH, LQKENI. This CDR3 spans 14 amino acids. The V segment lost 8 bases and the J segment 0 bases; nucleotides outside the gene matches: 7. CDR3 DNA: TGTGCCAGCCAATGGACTAGGGACTCCTACGAGCAGTACTTC. Amino acids: CASQWTRDSYEQYF.

The rearrangement links TRBV5-1 to TRBJ2-7, with 7 bases lining up with TRBD1. This CDR3 has 12 amino acids. V lost 4 bases to trimming and J lost 5 bases; unmatched junction nucleotides: 3. The germline CDR1 and CDR2 sequences are SGHRS and YFSETQ. In DNA form, the CDR3 reads TGCGCCAGCAGCCTCGACAGGGACGAGCAGTACTTC. Translated, it gives CASSLDRDEQYF.

The rearrangement links TRBV25-1 to TRBJ2-3, with 8 bases lining up with TRBD2. The CDR3 is 16 residues long. Unmatched junction bases numbered 8, after V lost 3 bases and J lost 3 bases. Germline CDR1 and CDR2: MGHDK and SYGVNS. The CDR3 DNA is TGTGCCAGCAGTGACTCTAGAGCGGGAGATACAGATACGCAGTATTTT. Its translation: CASSDSRAGDTDTQYF.

This clone was found once. The DNA of the CDR3 is TGCGCCAGCAGCTCGACCCAGACAGGGAGTGAGCAGTTCTTC. Translation: CASSSTQTGSEQFF. V usage is TRBV5-1 and J usage is TRBJ2-1, with 7 bases matching TRBD1. The CDR3 is 14 residues long. Germline loops: CDR1 SGHRS, CDR2 YFSETQ. V lost 3 bases, J lost 9 bases, and 9 bases stayed unmatched.